This T cell receptor beta chain was profiled in a study of blood T cell repertoires in COVID-19. About the study: Material from acute and convalescent COVID-19 was sourced from the United States, Italy and Spain. PBMCs, B-cell-depleted T cells, or T cells provided the cDNA or gDNA that made up the material.

V dropped 6 bases and J dropped 1 base, with 9 bases sitting between them. The CDR3 is 13 residues long. In the original processing: Estimates of nucleated cell counts were drawn from the amplification of reference gene primers. The assay was immunoSEQ multiplex PCR, and TCRdb's table has in-frame clones only and misses some. That table supplies the V and J calls and clone size; D and trimming were determined from the DNA. This sample carries around 300,000 clones, nearly 90% of them seen once, and the ten largest clones take under 1.1%. This chain joins TRBV12-3 or TRBV12-4 and TRBJ1-2; D remains unclear. Sequencing was carried out using peripheral blood. The clonotype comes from a woman aged 40 to 55 with COVID-19, enrolled during active disease. The DNA of the CDR3 is TGTGCCAGCAGCCCGACAATTAACTATGGCTACACCTTC. Translated: CASSPTINYGYTF.